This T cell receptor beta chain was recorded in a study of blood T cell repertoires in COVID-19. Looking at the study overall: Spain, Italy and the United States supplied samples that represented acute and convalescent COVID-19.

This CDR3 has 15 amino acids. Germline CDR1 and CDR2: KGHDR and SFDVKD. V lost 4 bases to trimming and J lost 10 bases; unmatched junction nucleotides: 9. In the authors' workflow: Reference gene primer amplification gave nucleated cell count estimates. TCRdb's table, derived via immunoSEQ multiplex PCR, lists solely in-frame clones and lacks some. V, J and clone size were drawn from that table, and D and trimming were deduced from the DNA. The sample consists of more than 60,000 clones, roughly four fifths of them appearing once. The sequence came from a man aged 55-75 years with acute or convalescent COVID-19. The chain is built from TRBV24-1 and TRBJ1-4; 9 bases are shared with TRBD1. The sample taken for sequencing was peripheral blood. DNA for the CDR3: TGTGCCACCAGTGACCCCGGGACAGGGTTGGGAAAACTGTTTTTT. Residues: CATSDPGTGLGKLFF.